This T cell receptor (beta chain) was recovered during a study of T cell changes during pregnancy in multiple sclerosis. The protocol was immunoSEQ multiplex PCR, while the TCRdb copy is restricted to in-frame clones and leaves out a portion. This sample carries tens of thousands of clones, 92% of them seen once, and the ten largest clones take roughly 1.4%. This clone has only one observation. The V gene end was trimmed by 0 bases and the J gene end by 9 bases; junction bases not matched to a gene: 11. Per the germline V gene, CDR1 is GTSNPN and CDR2 is SVGIG (reference sequence). CDR3 length equals 15 residues.

This rearrangement joins TRBV30 to TRBJ1-5; 7 positions agree with TRBD1. Sequencing was performed on peripheral blood, taken before pregnancy. The receptor was isolated from a female donor with multiple sclerosis, enrolled in a pregnancy study. The CDR3: CAWSVKRAGGTPQHF. DNA for the CDR3: TGTGCCTGGAGTGTTAAAAGGGCAGGGGGGACGCCCCAGCATTTT.